These 9 T cell receptor beta chains came from one sample sequenced in a study of T cells in Graves' hyperthyroidism and ophthalmopathy. Amplification of TCR beta CDR3 regions was performed using RNA transcripts as template. During a first-round RT-PCR of the TCR CDR3, the HTBI primer set was used. TCRdb independently ran MiXCR on the multiplex PCR reads; one entry per CDR3 protein. The sample has some 600,000 distinct CDR3 sequences; about half are singletons. Material for sequencing was peripheral blood or thyroid tissue (not recorded which). These receptors all stem from a woman between 18 and 30 years old with Graves' hyperthyroidism.

This sequence joins TRBV5-1 and TRBJ1-1; TRBD1 aligns across 7 bases. Germline V gene data show CDR1 as SGHRS and CDR2 as YFSETQ. CDR3 length equals 14 residues. V lost 4 bases, J lost 3 bases, and 6 bases stayed unmatched. The CDR3 is CASSPPGQHTEAFF. The CDR3 bases are TGCGCCAGCAGCCCCCCGGGACAGCACACTGAAGCTTTCTTT.

This rearrangement joins TRBV7-2 to TRBJ2-5, with 11 bases identical to TRBD2. The CDR3 consists of 14 residues. V lost 4 bases, J lost 6 bases, and 4 bases stayed unmatched. Germline V gives CDR1 SGHTA, CDR2 FQGNSA. This CDR3 is CASSYSGRAKTQYF. As DNA, the CDR3 is TGTGCCAGCAGCTATAGCGGGAGGGCGAAGACCCAGTACTTC.

This chain joins TRBV19 and TRBJ2-7; D may be TRBD1 (6 bases). Trimming removed 8 bases from V and 2 bases from J, with 10 bases in between. Germline CDR1 LNHDA, CDR2 SQIVND (reference sequence). The CDR3 consists of 12 residues. The CDR3 bases are TGTGCCAGTTACCGGGACACCTACGAGCAGTACTTC. Amino acid sequence: CASYRDTYEQYF.

This clonotype has just a few counts. The V call is TRBV19, the J call TRBJ1-2, with 7 bases aligning to TRBD1. Germline V gives CDR1 LNHDA, CDR2 SQIVND (reference sequence). After removal of 5 bases from V and 1 base from J, the junction contained 4 bases not matched to a gene. The CDR3 runs 14 residues. CDR3: CASSAGQHNYGYTF. Here the CDR3 DNA reads TGTGCCAGTAGTGCGGGACAGCATAACTATGGCTACACCTTC.

This sequence joins TRBV5-1 and TRBJ1-3, with D possibly TRBD1 on 6 matching bases. The V end was cut by 4 bases, the J end by 5 bases, with 10 bases between. This CDR3 is built from 13 residues. The germline V gene has CDR1 SGHRS and CDR2 YFSETQ. CDR3 sequence (DNA): TGCGCCAGCAGCCCTGGACAGCGAAACACCATATATTTT. Protein product: CASSPGQRNTIYF.

J is TRBJ2-5 and V is TRBV24-1; no firm D call. CDR1 KGHDR and CDR2 SFDVKD come from the germline V gene. The CDR3 is made up of 13 amino acids. V was cut by 9 bases and J by 1 base, with 11 bases left in between. CDR3 nucleotide sequence: TGTGCCACCGCAGGCCTTGCCCAAGAGACCCAGTACTTC. This codes for CATAGLAQETQYF.

V usage is TRBV6-5 and J usage is TRBJ2-7, with 12 positions matching TRBD1. The CDR3 covers 15 residues. Germline CDR1 and CDR2: MNHEY and SVGAGI. With 7 bases clipped from V and 5 bases from J, the junction kept 9 bases outside the gene matches. The chain's CDR3 is CASINRDRGPHEQYF. The CDR3 DNA follows: TGTGCCAGCATCAACCGGGACAGGGGGCCCCACGAGCAGTACTTC.

The V and J genes are TRBV7-2 and TRBJ1-1; D is undetermined. With 1 base removed from V and 0 bases from J, the gap between germline ends came to 15 bases. Germline CDR1 and CDR2: SGHTA and FQGNSA. This CDR3 spans 17 amino acids. CDR3 residues: CASSLVRPREMNTEAFF. The CDR3 DNA follows: TGTGCCAGCAGCTTAGTTCGGCCGCGCGAAATGAACACTGAAGCTTTCTTT.

The V call is TRBV11-1, the J call TRBJ2-5; 11 bases match TRBD1. This CDR3 has 13 amino acids. After removal of 8 bases from V and 7 bases from J, the junction contained 6 bases not matched to a gene. Germline V gene data show CDR1 as SGHAT and CDR2 as FQDESV (reference sequence). The DNA of the CDR3 is TGTGCCAGCCGTAGGGGACAGGGGGTGACCCAGTACTTC. Translation: CASRRGQGVTQYF. Complete variable domain (other parts from reference TRBV11-1 and TRBJ2-5): EAEVAQSPRYKITEKSQAVAFWCDPISGHATLYWYRQILGQGPELLVQFQDESVVDDSQLPKDRFSAERLKGVDSTLKIQPAELGDSAMYLCASRRGQGVTQYFGPGTRLLVL.